The clone carrying this TCR beta chain turned up a few times. This record belongs to a study of T cell responses to AZD1222 COVID-19 vaccine. Germline V lookup: CDR1 LGHDT, CDR2 YNNKEL (reference sequence). V lost 1 base to trimming and J lost 3 bases, with 13 bases between them. The CDR3 covers 15 residues. The data were produced by immunoSEQ multiplex PCR, yet TCRdb's version contains in-frame clones alone and is incomplete. The sample shows approximately 170,000 clones, 91% of them seen only once. The TCR sequence derives from an adult in good health. The sequences come from peripheral blood, collected on day 0 of AZD1222 vaccination. The V gene is TRBV3-1 (or the pseudogene TRBV3-2), the J gene TRBJ2-7; no clear D gene. CDR3 nucleotides: TGTGCCAGCAGCCAAGGATTCGGCAGCTACTACGAGCAGTACTTC. Amino acids: CASSQGFGSYYEQYF.